The 27 T cell receptor beta chains below all came from one sample that was sequenced in a study of monozygotic twins with inflammatory bowel disease. Following a re-call of the 5' RACE reads, TCRdb has one entry per CDR3 protein and lacks DNA. Its table records roughly 100,000 distinct CDR3 sequences. Sequenced: blood. These receptors originate from a human donor with ulcerative colitis or Crohn's disease, or a healthy co-twin of an affected twin (not recorded which).

The V gene is TRBV29-1, the J gene TRBJ1-6; as DNA is missing, the TRBD1 call by TCRdb cannot be tested. The germline CDR1 and CDR2 sequences are SQVTM and ANQGSEA. The CDR3 length is 13 residues. The CDR3 loop is CSDCLSYISPLHF.

The rearrangement links TRBV4-3 to TRBJ2-3; TCRdb reports TRBD1, a call that lacks DNA to check it against. The CDR3 covers 15 residues. In germline, CDR1 is LGHNA, CDR2 YSLEER. The CDR3: CASSTRGAGGDTQYF.

V is TRBV7-2 and J is TRBJ2-7. The CDR3 is made up of 12 amino acids. The germline CDR1 and CDR2 sequences are SGHTA and FQGNSA. CDR3: CASSSTRYEQYF.

This chain uses TRBV20-1 with TRBJ2-2; TCRdb reports TRBD1, a call that lacks DNA to check it against. Germline assignment: CDR1 DFQATT and CDR2 SNEGSKA (reference sequence). The CDR3 is made up of 14 amino acids. This CDR3 reads CSADRQSNTGELFF.

V gene TRBV25-1 combines with J gene TRBJ1-6; TCRdb's D call, TRBD1, is unchecked because there is no DNA. Per germline, CDR1 MGHDK and CDR2 SYGVNS. This CDR3 region has 15 residues. The CDR3 sequence: CASRAPGHGNSPLHF.

This chain uses TRBV30 with TRBJ1-5. This CDR3 has 13 amino acids. In germline, CDR1 is GTSNPN, CDR2 SVGIG (reference sequence). The chain's CDR3 is CAWNQGRNQPQHF.

This chain connects TRBV7-8 to TRBJ2-7; the D call of TRBD1 rests on TCRdb alone, since no DNA is present to check it. This CDR3 is built from 18 residues. Germline loops: CDR1 SGHVS, CDR2 FQNEAQ. The CDR3 loop reads CASSPRTGYLSVAYEQYF.

The genes are TRBV7-2 and TRBJ2-5; absent DNA, TCRdb's TRBD1 call cannot be checked. The CDR3 extends over 15 amino acids. Looked up from germline, CDR1 is SGHTA and CDR2 is FQGNSA. The CDR3 loop reads CASSTLRASQETQYF.

This chain links TRBV6-1 with TRBJ2-7; TCRdb gives TRBD1 as the D gene, but with no DNA this cannot be confirmed. Germline V gene sequence: CDR1 MNHNS, CDR2 SASEGT. The CDR3 totals 14 residues. The CDR3 sequence is CASSEGGSLIEQYF.

V is TRBV5-6 and J is TRBJ1-2; TCRdb indicates TRBD1, and absent DNA this call remains unverified. The CDR3 is 14 amino acids. Germline assignment: CDR1 SGHDT and CDR2 YYEEEE. CDR3 sequence: CASSLGQGDFGYTF.

The chain has TRBV29-1 and TRBJ2-2; TCRdb designates TRBD2, a call that cannot be tested without DNA. The CDR3 is 15 amino acids. Germline values: CDR1 SQVTM, CDR2 ANQGSEA. This CDR3 reads CSVGHRDGNTGELFF.

The CDR3 sequence: CSVGRLAGGSVVETQYF. The chain employs TRBV29-1 and TRBJ2-5; TCRdb calls TRBD2, which cannot be checked without DNA. Germline-derived CDR1 and CDR2 are SQVTM and ANQGSEA. This CDR3 spans 17 amino acids.

The gene calls are TRBV4-1 and TRBJ1-2. The CDR3 is 14 amino acids. Per the germline V gene, CDR1 is MGHRA and CDR2 is YSYEKL. CDR3 region: CASSQESTIYGYTF.

The CDR3 spells CASSLGTGRNYGYTF. This chain uses TRBV28 with TRBJ1-2; the D call of TRBD1 rests on TCRdb alone, since no DNA is present to check it. Germline V gene data show CDR1 as MDHEN and CDR2 as SYDVKM. There are 15 residues in the CDR3.

This rearrangement joins TRBV5-1 to TRBJ1-5. CDR1 is SGHRS and CDR2 is YFSETQ in the germline V gene. The CDR3 runs to 13 residues. The CDR3 reads CASSLAHNQPQHF. The full variable domain, with the rest looked up from reference TRBV5-1 and TRBJ1-5, is KAGVTQTPRYLIKTRGQQVTLSCSPISGHRSVSWYQQTPGQGLQFLFEYFSETQRNKGNFPGRFSGRQFSNSRSEMNVSTLELGDSALYLCASSLAHNQPQHFGDGTRLSIL.

Here the CDR3 reads CASSLTGGRDTEAFF. The V and J genes are TRBV7-3 and TRBJ1-1; TCRdb's D call of TRBD1 is untestable without DNA. Germline CDR1 reads SGHTA; CDR2 reads FQGTGA. The CDR3 has 15 amino acids.

The chain recombines TRBV5-1 with TRBJ2-7; absent DNA, TCRdb's TRBD1 call cannot be checked. CDR1 is SGHRS, CDR2 YFSETQ, per germline. CDR3 length: 11 residues. Here the CDR3 reads CASSDRHEQYF.

This chain uses TRBV7-8 with TRBJ2-1; checking the TCRdb D call of TRBD2 is not possible without DNA. The CDR3 runs 15 residues. Germline V CDR1 and CDR2: SGHVS, FQNEAQ. CDR3 sequence: CASSGRAGGPSEQFF.

CDR3 residues: CASTNLPGLGYTF. The chain couples TRBV19 to TRBJ1-2. Looked up from germline, CDR1 is LNHDA and CDR2 is SQIVND (reference sequence). This CDR3 is 13 amino acids long.

The V and J genes are TRBV7-7 and TRBJ2-7; the TCRdb D gene call, TRBD1, has no DNA to confirm it. This CDR3 has 14 amino acids. Germline CDR1 SSHAT, CDR2 FNYEAQ (reference sequence). The CDR3 loop reads CASSFDEGAYEQYF. Supplemented by reference TRBV7-7 and TRBJ2-7, the full variable domain reads GAGVSQSPRYKVTKRGQDVTLRCDPISSHATLYWYQQALGQGPEFLTYFNYEAQPDKSGLPSDRFSAERPEGSISTLTIQRTEQRDSAMYRCASSFDEGAYEQYFGPGTRLTVT.

J is TRBJ2-3 and V is TRBV29-1; TCRdb returns TRBD2, unconfirmable since there is no DNA. Germline-derived CDR1 and CDR2 are SQVTM and ANQGSEA. This CDR3 spans 17 amino acids. Here the CDR3 reads CSVEDRSGREPADTQYF.

This rearrangement joins TRBV20-1 to TRBJ2-4; as DNA is missing, the TRBD1 call by TCRdb cannot be tested. Per the germline V gene, CDR1 is DFQATT and CDR2 is SNEGSKA (reference sequence). The CDR3 sequence is 15 residues long. CDR3: CSAAQGEKGLNIQYF.

This chain connects TRBV28 to TRBJ2-7. The germline V gene encodes CDR1 MDHEN and CDR2 SYDVKM. The CDR3 is 13 residues long. This CDR3 is CASSLSITYEQYF.

The rearrangement joins TRBV5-1 to TRBJ1-2. Germline CDR1 SGHRS, CDR2 YFSETQ. CDR3 size: 12 residues. The chain's CDR3 is CASSLVGYGYTF. Full variable domain (rest looked up from reference TRBV5-1 and TRBJ1-2): KAGVTQTPRYLIKTRGQQVTLSCSPISGHRSVSWYQQTPGQGLQFLFEYFSETQRNKGNFPGRFSGRQFSNSRSEMNVSTLELGDSALYLCASSLVGYGYTFGSGTRLTVV.

V and J are TRBV6-1 and TRBJ2-7; TCRdb lists TRBD1, though no DNA is available to test this call. The CDR3 sequence is 15 residues long. Looked up from germline, CDR1 is MNHNS and CDR2 is SASEGT. The CDR3: CASGRTGQHIYEQYF.

The J gene is TRBJ2-7, the V gene TRBV2. This CDR3 has 12 residues. Germline V gives CDR1 SNHLY, CDR2 FYNNEI. The CDR3 spells CATGQSSYEQYF.

This chain joins TRBV20-1 and TRBJ2-3; without DNA, the TCRdb call of TRBD1 cannot be checked. The CDR3 spans 15 residues. Germline V CDR1 and CDR2: DFQATT, SNEGSKA (reference sequence). The CDR3 region is CSANSWDSILDTQYF.